The present entry profiles one T cell receptor (beta chain) with its context. No antigen is known for it. The data derive from a study of cytomegalovirus exposure and HLA in healthy donors. PCR used 60 Vbeta primers and 13 Jbeta primers. The method was immunoSEQ multiplex PCR; TCRdb's version includes in-frame clones alone and lacks a portion of them. This sample has over 75,000 clones; 79% occur once, and the top ten carry about 3.5%. Overall study results and limits: A later analysis appeared to link common viral pathogens to several of the most significant clusters. TCR beta chains numbering more than 150 were designated cytomegalovirus-associated.

Germline V lookup: CDR1 SNHLY, CDR2 FYNNEI. J gave up 9 bases and V 6 bases, and 9 bases lay outside the gene matches. The CDR3 loop spans 15 amino acids. Sequencing input: PBMCs. The receptor was derived from a male donor in good health and CMV-seropositive. The rearrangement joins TRBV2 to TRBJ1-6; the match to TRBD1 covers 9 bases. The CDR3 loop is CASSLQGAMSSPLHF. As DNA, the CDR3 is TGTGCCAGCAGCCTACAGGGGGCTATGAGTTCACCCCTCCACTTT.